Presented here are 27 T cell receptor beta chains from one specimen sequenced in a study of T cell responses to AZD1222 COVID-19 vaccine. Method: immunoSEQ multiplex PCR; TCRdb's copy keeps in-frame clones and lacks some. The data hold about 79,000 clones, with around 90% observed a single time. The specimen was peripheral blood, collected on day 0 of MenACWY control vaccination. These TCRs come from an adult in good health.

This rearrangement joins TRBV28 to TRBJ1-2; D ambiguous. Germline lookup yields CDR1 MDHEN and CDR2 SYDVKM. This CDR3 has 14 residues. V shed 6 bases and J shed 2 bases, with 13 bases lying between them. The DNA for the CDR3 is TGTGCCAGCAGCCCCGCCGGAAACAACTATGGCTACACCTTC. Translation: CASSPAGNNYGYTF.

V is TRBV2 and J is TRBJ1-4, with TRBD1 as a possible D gene (6 bases). The germline V gene has CDR1 SNHLY and CDR2 FYNNEI. The V end was cut by 4 bases, the J end by 11 bases, with 20 bases between. The CDR3 consists of 15 residues. The CDR3 is CASSVSAGRGGKLFF. The CDR3 region has the DNA TGTGCCAGCAGTGTTTCGGCAGGGAGAGGGGGGAAACTGTTTTTT.

The chain links TRBV20-1 to TRBJ2-1; TRBD2 aligns across 8 bases. The CDR3 extends over 11 amino acids. Trimming took 4 bases from V and 13 from J; bases not matched to a gene: 6. Per the germline V gene, CDR1 is DFQATT and CDR2 is SNEGSKA (reference sequence). CDR3: CSATGTRGQFF. CDR3 in DNA: TGCAGTGCTACCGGGACTAGGGGACAGTTCTTC.

This clone was detected once. This rearrangement joins TRBV5-1 to TRBJ2-3; 9 nucleotides line up with TRBD2. Germline lookup yields CDR1 SGHRS and CDR2 YFSETQ. The CDR3 runs 17 residues. The V and J ends lost 1 base and 4 bases, in that order; junction bases with no gene match: 10. The CDR3 region has the DNA TGCGCCAGCAGCTTGAATCCAGCGGGAGGTGGACCAGATACGCAGTATTTT. As protein: CASSLNPAGGGPDTQYF.

V gene TRBV7-9 combines with J gene TRBJ1-6, with 7 bases aligning to TRBD1. Germline lookup yields CDR1 SEHNR and CDR2 FQNEAQ (reference sequence). This CDR3 contains 14 residues. J was trimmed by 8 bases and V by 5 bases; bases with no gene match: 6. DNA for the CDR3: TGTGCCAGCAGCGTCCAGGGGGATCATTCACCCCTCCACTTT. Its translation is CASSVQGDHSPLHF.

This clone was detected a few times. The J gene is TRBJ1-4, the V gene TRBV5-5; weak D call: TRBD1 (6 bases). CDR1 SGHKS and CDR2 YYEKEE come from the germline V gene (reference sequence). This CDR3 is built from 16 residues. V was cut by 4 bases and J by 12 bases, with 25 bases left in between. The CDR3 sequence: CASSLTGQPGYSELFF. The CDR3, as DNA: TGTGCCAGCAGCCTAACTGGACAGCCGGGCTACAGCGAACTGTTTTTT.

The rearrangement links TRBV7-9 to TRBJ1-2; 9 nucleotides line up with TRBD1. The CDR3 sequence is 15 residues long. V was clipped by 4 bases and J by 4 bases; unmatched bases: 7. CDR1 and CDR2 (germline): SEHNR, FQNEAQ (reference sequence). The CDR3 loop reads CASSYRDRDTYGYTF. CDR3 in DNA: TGTGCCAGCAGCTACCGGGACAGGGATACCTATGGCTACACCTTC.

The V gene is TRBV7-2, the J gene TRBJ2-3, with 7 bases lining up with TRBD2. CDR1 and CDR2 (germline): SGHTA, FQGNSA. The J segment lost 0 bases and the V segment lost 7 bases, leaving 4 bases of the junction unmatched. CDR3 length: 14 amino acids. This CDR3 is CASKRGFSTDTQYF. CDR3 DNA sequence: TGTGCCAGCAAGCGGGGCTTTAGCACAGATACGCAGTATTTT.

This clone was detected only a few times. This chain uses TRBV18 with TRBJ1-6; D is possibly TRBD1 (6 bases). Trimming took 5 bases from V and 6 from J, leaving 14 bases between them. The germline gives CDR1 KGHSH, CDR2 LQKENI. The CDR3 sequence is 15 residues long. The CDR3 region has the DNA TGTGCCAGCTCAGACCGGGACAAGATTAATTCACCCCTCCACTTT. As protein: CASSDRDKINSPLHF. The full variable domain, completed using reference TRBV18 and TRBJ1-6, is NAGVMQNPRHLVRRRGQEARLRCSPMKGHSHVYWYRQLPEEGLKFMVYLQKENIIDESGMPKERFSAEFPKEGPSILRIQQVVRGDSAAYFCASSDRDKINSPLHFGNGTRLTVT.

V gene TRBV11-1 combines with J gene TRBJ2-7, with a weak D call TRBD1 (5 bases). Germline V CDR1 and CDR2: SGHAT, FQDESV (reference sequence). The CDR3 totals 14 residues. The V end was cut by 5 bases, the J end by 2 bases, with 13 bases between. This CDR3 reads CASSQRQYPYEQYF. The CDR3 DNA sequence: TGTGCCAGCAGCCAACGACAGTATCCCTACGAGCAGTACTTC.

This clone was observed once. The chain recombines TRBV29-1 with TRBJ2-5, with D perhaps matching TRBD2 (7 bases). Looked up from germline, CDR1 is SQVTM and CDR2 is ANQGSEA. V lost 0 bases to trimming and J lost 5 bases, with 13 bases between them. This CDR3 region has 14 residues. This chain's CDR3 is CSVEDRGAHETQYF. The CDR3 region has the DNA TGCAGCGTTGAAGATCGGGGGGCACACGAGACCCAGTACTTC.

This clone came up once. The V and J genes are TRBV3-1 (or the pseudogene TRBV3-2) and TRBJ1-5; D is ambiguous. The germline CDR1 and CDR2 sequences are LGHDT and YNNKEL (reference sequence). The CDR3 has 17 residues. The V end lost 0 bases, the J end lost 5 bases, and 17 bases lay between the germline ends. CDR3 DNA: TGTGCCAGCAGCCAAGACCCGTTTTCCCGATCCCATCAGCCCCAGCATTTT. It translates to CASSQDPFSRSHQPQHF.

This rearrangement joins TRBV7-3 to TRBJ2-3; 8 nucleotides line up with TRBD1. The germline V gene encodes CDR1 SGHTA and CDR2 FQGTGA. The CDR3 totals 17 residues. V was pared by 5 bases and J by 9 bases, with 19 bases of the junction left unmatched. CDR3 DNA: TGTGCCAGCAGCCTCCTAGGGGCTGGGGACAGGAGGGGAACGCAGTATTTT. Protein sequence: CASSLLGAGDRRGTQYF.

The V call is TRBV19, the J call TRBJ2-5; TRBD1 might be the D (7 bases). Trimming took 2 bases from V and 2 from J, leaving 12 bases between them. CDR3 length equals 15 residues. Germline CDR1 and CDR2: LNHDA and SQIVND (reference sequence). The CDR3 nucleotides read TGTGCCAGTAGTATACGGGGGACAGTACAAGAGACCCAGTACTTC. Protein product: CASSIRGTVQETQYF.

The rearrangement links TRBV7-2 to TRBJ2-3; D may be TRBD2 (6 bases). Germline assignment: CDR1 SGHTA and CDR2 FQGNSA. Trimming cost V 0 bases and J 2 bases, with 12 bases left between them. There are 16 residues in the CDR3. The CDR3 DNA follows: TGTGCCAGCAGCTTAGCAGTAGCGGACCCCACAGATACGCAGTATTTT. Protein: CASSLAVADPTDTQYF.

This sequence joins TRBV30 and TRBJ1-5, with 7 bases lining up with TRBD1. Germline loops: CDR1 GTSNPN, CDR2 SVGIG (reference sequence). The CDR3 is made up of 15 amino acids. The V gene end was trimmed by 2 bases and the J gene end by 0 bases; junction bases not matched to a gene: 4. DNA for the CDR3: TGTGCCTGGAGTCAGGGGGATTATAGCAATCAGCCCCAGCATTTT. The encoded protein is CAWSQGDYSNQPQHF.

The chain carries TRBV28 and TRBJ2-1, with TRBD1 matching over 10 bases. Trimming removed 5 bases from V and 7 bases from J; junction bases left unmatched: 8. The length of the CDR3 is 15 residues. Per the germline V gene, CDR1 is MDHEN and CDR2 is SYDVKM. The CDR3 loop reads CASSRGQGLLNEQFF. The CDR3 region has the DNA TGTGCCAGCAGTCGGGGACAGGGGTTGTTAAATGAGCAGTTCTTC.

This chain uses TRBV11-2 with TRBJ1-1, with 11 nucleotides matching TRBD1. Trimming took 1 base from V and 11 from J; bases not matched to a gene: 9. The CDR3 has 15 amino acids. Germline assignment: CDR1 SGHAT and CDR2 FQNNGV. CDR3 coding DNA: TGTGCCAGCAGCTTAGTTGGGACAGGGGGTGTCTCTGCTTTCTTT. It codes for CASSLVGTGGVSAFF.

A single count supports this clone. The J gene is TRBJ1-1, the V gene TRBV28; a weak D match, TRBD1 (5 bases). This CDR3 contains 11 residues. Germline V CDR1 and CDR2: MDHEN, SYDVKM. The V gene lost 10 bases and the J gene lost 2 bases, with 8 bases spanning the gap. CDR3: CATQGNTEAFF. Written as DNA, the CDR3 is TGTGCCACCCAGGGCAACACTGAAGCTTTCTTT.

CDR3 bases: TGTGCCAGCTCACCAGGCCCGGCGGAGACCCAGTACTTC. It specifies CASSPGPAETQYF. This rearrangement joins TRBV18 to TRBJ2-5; D is ambiguous. The CDR3 is made up of 13 amino acids. CDR1 and CDR2 from the germline V gene are KGHSH and LQKENI. V dropped 2 bases and J dropped 5 bases, with 9 bases sitting between them.

J is TRBJ2-7 and V is TRBV4-1; 8 bases align to TRBD1. Germline V gene data show CDR1 as MGHRA and CDR2 as YSYEKL. With 0 bases clipped from V and 2 bases from J, the junction kept 3 bases outside the gene matches. The CDR3 contains 15 residues. CDR3 coding DNA: TGCGCCAGCAGCCAAGAGGACAGGGTTGCCTACGAGCAGTACTTC. Its translation: CASSQEDRVAYEQYF.

This chain uses TRBV19 with TRBJ1-5; 8 positions agree with TRBD1. This CDR3 region has 16 residues. V was clipped by 5 bases and J by 4 bases; unmatched bases: 10. Looked up from germline, CDR1 is LNHDA and CDR2 is SQIVND (reference sequence). CDR3 sequence: CASSRLGQAGNQPQHF. Written as DNA, the CDR3 is TGTGCCAGTAGTCGCCTGGGACAGGCGGGGAATCAGCCCCAGCATTTT.

The CDR3 nucleotides read TGTGCCAGCGGCCGGATAACCTACGAGCAGTACTTC. As protein: CASGRITYEQYF. The rearrangement joins TRBV2 to TRBJ2-7, with unresolved D. Trimming took off 8 bases at V and 2 bases at J, with 10 bases between the two ends. This CDR3 has 12 amino acids. Germline CDR1 and CDR2: SNHLY and FYNNEI.

This chain connects TRBV7-9 to TRBJ2-1; D is possibly TRBD1 (6 bases). V lost 3 bases and J lost 7, with 13 bases in between. CDR1 SEHNR and CDR2 FQNEAQ come from the germline V gene (reference sequence). CDR3 length: 14 residues. The CDR3 region has the DNA TGTGCCAGCAGCTTCGGGACAACCAGAAATGAGCAGTTCTTC. Protein sequence: CASSFGTTRNEQFF.

This chain links TRBV10-3 with TRBJ2-3, with D unresolved. From germline, CDR1 is ENHRY and CDR2 SYGVKD. With 11 bases removed from V and 4 bases from J, the gap between germline ends came to 10 bases. This CDR3 is built from 11 residues. CDR3 region: CASESSDTQYF. The CDR3 DNA follows: TGTGCCTCCGAGAGCTCAGATACGCAGTATTTT.

The rearrangement joins TRBV7-2 to TRBJ2-2; 7 bases align to TRBD1. Trimming took 5 bases from V and 7 from J; bases not matched to a gene: 7. Germline assignment: CDR1 SGHTA and CDR2 FQGNSA. CDR3 length: 14 residues. The CDR3 loop is CASSAQGVVGELFF. The CDR3 coding sequence is TGTGCCAGCAGCGCTCAGGGGGTGGTCGGGGAGCTGTTTTTT.

This chain uses TRBV19 with TRBJ2-7; 9 bases are shared with TRBD1. J was trimmed by 1 base and V by 4 bases; bases with no gene match: 8. The CDR3 length is 16 residues. The germline CDR1 and CDR2 sequences are LNHDA and SQIVND (reference sequence). In nucleotides, the CDR3 is TGTGCCAGTAGTAATGGCCCCGGGACAGGGTCCTACGAGCAGTACTTC. As protein: CASSNGPGTGSYEQYF.